The 2 T cell receptor beta chains below were found in one sample sequenced in a study of blood T cell repertoires in COVID-19. Here immunoSEQ multiplex PCR was the method, and the copy in TCRdb shows in-frame clones only, minus some. Of 370,000 or so clones listed, about 90% are singletons. Sequencing was done on a sample of PBMCs or T cells enriched from blood (not recorded which). These receptors were collected from a man aged 30-40 years who had recovered from COVID-19.

The J gene is TRBJ1-4, the V gene TRBV30; D gene unclear. Germline loops: CDR1 GTSNPN, CDR2 SVGIG (reference sequence). This CDR3 is built from 11 residues. Trimming pared 8 bases from V and 4 bases from J, leaving 8 bases between. The CDR3 reads CAGPGNEKLFF. Here the CDR3 DNA reads TGTGCCGGCCCGGGTAATGAAAAACTGTTTTTT.

This clone appeared a single time. V usage is TRBV3-1 (or the pseudogene TRBV3-2) and J usage is TRBJ2-3, with D possibly being TRBD1 (5 bases). Between the trimmed V and J ends, which lost 3 bases and 2 bases, there was a span of 12 bases. The CDR3 length is 15 residues. The germline V gene encodes CDR1 LGHDT and CDR2 YNNKEL (reference sequence). The CDR3 DNA is TGTGCCAGCAGCCAGGGGCAGCTTTACACAGATACGCAGTATTTT. This codes for CASSQGQLYTDTQYF.